The T cell receptor (beta chain) described here comes from a study of T cell clones after liver transplantation. The CDR3 consists of 15 residues. The junction had 7 bases not matched to a gene; V was cut back by 4 bases and J by 8 bases. Germline V lookup: CDR1 SGHRS, CDR2 YFSETQ. Using immunoSEQ multiplex PCR, the repertoire was profiled, and TCRdb retains in-frame clones only, with some absent. There are roughly 120,000 clones in the sample; 90% occur only once, and approximately 0.88% lies in the top ten. Sorting of unstimulated PBMCs yielded separate CD3+CD4+ and CD3+CD8+ fractions. Sequencing used CD4+ T cells from blood, obtained 12 months after liver transplant. The chain has TRBV5-1 and TRBJ2-1; 12 nucleotides match TRBD2. This receptor was taken from a human patient who received a liver transplant. The graft donor may account for some of the T cells. The CDR3 reads CASSRLAGGPDEQFF. The CDR3 coding sequence is TGCGCCAGCAGCCGTCTAGCGGGAGGGCCCGATGAGCAGTTCTTC.